This TCR beta chain was documented in a study of cytomegalovirus exposure and HLA in healthy donors. The table lists this clone with a count of one. In the PCR, 60 Vbeta and 13 Jbeta primers were used. Profiling relied on immunoSEQ multiplex PCR, and the TCRdb table lists in-frame clones only, not all of them. The sample gives about 110,000 clones, roughly 74% of which show up once; about 0.92% is in the top ten. This CDR3 spans 14 amino acids. V lost 0 bases and J 11 bases, leaving 16 bases between the germline ends. The germline CDR1 and CDR2 sequences are LGHNA and YNFKEQ. Material for sequencing was PBMCs. This TCR came from a woman in her thirties in good health and CMV-seronegative. This rearrangement joins TRBV4-2 to TRBJ1-2; no clear D. CDR3 sequence: CASSQDWPGLAYTF. The CDR3 region has the DNA TGTGCCAGCAGCCAAGATTGGCCAGGACTGGCTTACACCTTC.